The clone carrying this T cell receptor (beta chain) was counted many times. No antigen is known for it. Graves' hyperthyroidism qualified as stable when ophthalmopathy did not progress within 18 months. The data derive from a study of T cells in Graves' hyperthyroidism and ophthalmopathy. Study-level results: Most thyroid clonotypes that were expanded above 0.001 also turned up in blood.

Germline CDR1 SGHDN, CDR2 FVKESK. The V gene end was trimmed by 4 bases and the J gene end by 3 bases; junction bases not matched to a gene: 9. CDR3 length equals 18 residues. RNA transcripts yielded amplified TCR beta CDR3 regions. Using the HTBI primer set, a first-round RT-PCR was run on the TCR CDR3. Using its own MiXCR run on the multiplex PCR reads, TCRdb lists one record per CDR3 protein. The repertoire has around 720,000 distinct CDR3 sequences, approximately 40% of them found once; the top ten carry approximately 31%. Sequencing used blood. The chain employs TRBV14 and TRBJ1-6; 10 bases agree with TRBD1. The clonotype comes from a woman in her thirties or forties with Graves' hyperthyroidism. The CDR3 nucleotides are TGTGCCAGCAGCCGGCGGACAGGGGGAGGAGGCTATAATTCACCCCTCCACTTT. Protein sequence: CASSRRTGGGGYNSPLHF.